Below are 19 T cell receptor beta chains sequenced from a single sample in a study of cytomegalovirus exposure and HLA in healthy donors. PCR used 60 Vbeta primers and 13 Jbeta primers. Repertoires were generated with immunoSEQ multiplex PCR, while TCRdb's copy carries only in-frame clones and drops some. The sample yields approximately 150,000 clones, 60% to 80% seen once. Sequencing input: PBMCs. Every receptor here comes from a woman aged 25-40 years in good health and CMV-seronegative.

This chain uses TRBV6-1 with TRBJ1-6; D might be TRBD1 (6 bases). Trimming removed 1 base from V and 7 bases from J, with 14 bases in between. Germline V gene sequence: CDR1 MNHNS, CDR2 SASEGT. This CDR3 contains 16 residues. The chain's CDR3 is CASSEGYRDPNSPLHF. CDR3 DNA: TGTGCCAGCAGTGAAGGGTACAGGGACCCAAATTCACCCCTCCACTTT.

The chain is built from TRBV11-2 and TRBJ1-6, with 9 bases lining up with TRBD1. The CDR3 covers 16 residues. CDR1 and CDR2 (germline): SGHAT, FQNNGV. Trimming cost V 3 bases and J 5 bases; bases outside gene matches: 5. CDR3 in DNA: TGTGCCAGCAGCTTGCGGGGACAGGGAAATAATTCACCCCTCCACTTT. It specifies CASSLRGQGNNSPLHF.

V is TRBV14 and J is TRBJ2-1; D gene unclear. Germline V lookup: CDR1 SGHDN, CDR2 FVKESK. Trimming removed 0 bases at V and 2 bases at J, with 14 bases between. The CDR3 spans 17 residues. CDR3 region: CASSQDAAVLPYNEQFF. DNA for the CDR3: TGTGCCAGCAGCCAAGATGCCGCAGTGTTACCCTACAATGAGCAGTTCTTC.

J is TRBJ1-6 and V is TRBV7-2; 8 bases are shared with TRBD1. This CDR3 spans 15 amino acids. CDR1 and CDR2 from the germline V gene are SGHTA and FQGNSA. Trimming at V came to 2 bases and at J to 10 bases, leaving 7 bases not matched to a gene. CDR3 in amino acids: CASSLYDRGKSPLHF. As DNA, the CDR3 is TGTGCCAGCAGCTTATACGACAGGGGCAAATCACCCCTCCACTTT. Based on the CDR3 plus reference TRBV7-2 and TRBJ1-6, the full variable domain is GAGVSQSPSNKVTEKGKDVELRCDPISGHTALYWYRQSLGQGLEFLIYFQGNSAPDKSGLPSDRFSAERTGGSVSTLTIQRTQQEDSAVYLCASSLYDRGKSPLHFGNGTRLTVT.

CDR3 amino acids: CASSSPEVNTEAFF. DNA of the CDR3: TGTGCCAGCAGCTCCCCAGAGGTGAACACTGAAGCTTTCTTT. The chain recombines TRBV7-8 with TRBJ1-1; D is undetermined. Looked up from germline, CDR1 is SGHVS and CDR2 is FQNEAQ. The CDR3 loop spans 14 amino acids. Deletions cut 4 bases from V and 0 bases from J, with 9 bases between.

In this sample, this clone turned up once. The CDR3 nucleotides read TGTGCCAGCAGCTTTATGGGGGGACAGTTGAACACTGAAGCTTTCTTT. This codes for CASSFMGGQLNTEAFF. This chain connects TRBV28 to TRBJ1-1; 7 bases line up with TRBD1. Unmatched junction bases numbered 10, after V lost 6 bases and J lost 0 bases. The CDR3 is made up of 16 amino acids. Germline V CDR1 and CDR2: MDHEN, SYDVKM.

The rearrangement links TRBV2 to TRBJ1-1, with D hard to call. CDR3 length: 11 amino acids. Looked up from germline, CDR1 is SNHLY and CDR2 is FYNNEI. Trimming removed 7 bases at V and 6 bases at J, with 9 bases between. The CDR3 sequence: CASKEVSEAFF. The DNA of the CDR3 is TGTGCCAGCAAAGAGGTCTCTGAAGCTTTCTTT. Based on the CDR3 plus reference TRBV2 and TRBJ1-1, the full variable domain is EPEVTQTPSHQVTQMGQEVILRCVPISNHLYFYWYRQILGQKVEFLVSFYNNEISEKSEIFDDQFSVERPDGSNFTLKIRSTKLEDSAMYFCASKEVSEAFFGQGTRLTVV.

The chain recombines TRBV7-2 with TRBJ2-7, with TRBD1 matching over 8 bases. J lost 9 bases, V lost 1 base, and 5 bases had no gene match. CDR1 and CDR2 (germline): SGHTA, FQGNSA. The CDR3 spans 13 residues. The CDR3 reads CASSLERDRRQYF. CDR3 coding DNA: TGTGCCAGCAGCTTAGAAAGGGACAGGAGGCAGTACTTC. Together with reference TRBV7-2 and TRBJ2-7, the CDR3 gives the full variable domain: GAGVSQSPSNKVTEKGKDVELRCDPISGHTALYWYRQSLGQGLEFLIYFQGNSAPDKSGLPSDRFSAERTGGSVSTLTIQRTQQEDSAVYLCASSLERDRRQYFGPGTRLTVT.

This clone was detected only once. The V gene is TRBV4-3, the J gene TRBJ2-2, with D unresolved. Per the germline V gene, CDR1 is LGHNA and CDR2 is YSLEER. V was cut by 0 bases and J by 1 base, with 3 bases left in between. This CDR3 is 14 amino acids long. The CDR3 protein is CASSQELNTGELFF. The CDR3 nucleotides are TGCGCCAGCAGCCAAGAACTGAACACCGGGGAGCTGTTTTTT.

The chain links TRBV5-1 to TRBJ2-1; 10 nucleotides line up with TRBD2. The CDR3 covers 16 residues. J lost 2 bases, V lost 1 base, and 3 bases had no gene match. The germline CDR1 and CDR2 sequences are SGHRS and YFSETQ. Here the CDR3 reads CASSLLAGAAYNEQFF. As DNA, the CDR3 is TGCGCCAGCAGCTTGCTAGCGGGGGCCGCCTACAATGAGCAGTTCTTC.

The V call is TRBV18, the J call TRBJ1-1; 10 positions agree with TRBD1. Germline lookup yields CDR1 KGHSH and CDR2 LQKENI. Losses at the gene ends were 3 bases for V and 3 bases for J; bases not matched to a gene: 1. CDR3 length equals 14 residues. CDR3 region: CASSPTGGDTEAFF. The CDR3, as DNA: TGTGCCAGCTCACCGACAGGGGGCGACACTGAAGCTTTCTTT. Supplemented by reference TRBV18 and TRBJ1-1, the full variable domain reads NAGVMQNPRHLVRRRGQEARLRCSPMKGHSHVYWYRQLPEEGLKFMVYLQKENIIDESGMPKERFSAEFPKEGPSILRIQQVVRGDSAAYFCASSPTGGDTEAFFGQGTRLTVV.

This clone was detected only once. This sequence joins TRBV14 and TRBJ2-5; D remains ambiguous. With 6 bases removed from V and 5 bases from J, the gap between germline ends came to 13 bases. CDR1 is SGHDN, CDR2 FVKESK, per germline. This CDR3 contains 13 residues. The CDR3 nucleotides read TGTGCCAGCAGTCGAGCGCGTCCGGAGACCCAGTACTTC. Residues: CASSRARPETQYF.

This chain uses TRBV6-6 with TRBJ1-5; 7 bases map to TRBD1. CDR1 MNHNY and CDR2 SVGAGI come from the germline V gene (reference sequence). This CDR3 spans 14 amino acids. The V segment lost 5 bases and the J segment 1 base; nucleotides outside the gene matches: 2. CDR3 protein: CASSDRVSNQPQHF. The DNA for the CDR3 is TGTGCCAGCAGTGACAGGGTGAGCAATCAGCCCCAGCATTTT.

J is TRBJ1-4 and V is TRBV14; D gene ambiguous. The ends were cut back, 1 base at V and 4 bases at J, with 4 bases in the middle. The CDR3 runs 13 residues. Germline V CDR1 and CDR2: SGHDN, FVKESK. The chain's CDR3 is CASSQVHNEKLFF. The CDR3 DNA sequence: TGTGCCAGCAGCCAAGTCCATAATGAAAAACTGTTTTTT.

This clone was observed once. The chain has TRBV18 and TRBJ1-3, with 8 bases fitting TRBD1. This CDR3 is 15 amino acids long. Germline V gene data show CDR1 as KGHSH and CDR2 as LQKENI. Trimming took 3 bases from V and 4 from J; bases not matched to a gene: 5. CDR3 residues: CASSPKTGEGNTIYF. The DNA of the CDR3 is TGTGCCAGCTCACCGAAGACAGGGGAGGGAAACACCATATATTTT.

This clone was seen only once. The rearrangement uses TRBV27 and TRBJ1-2; 9 nucleotides match TRBD1. Losses at the gene ends were 5 bases for V and 0 bases for J; bases not matched to a gene: 4. CDR1 is MNHEY and CDR2 is SMNVEV in the germline V gene (reference sequence). There are 15 residues in the CDR3. Here the CDR3 DNA reads TGTGCCAGCAGTCGGGGGACAGGGACTAACTATGGCTACACCTTC. It specifies CASSRGTGTNYGYTF.

The chain employs TRBV9 and TRBJ1-2; D gene uncertain. Trimming removed 1 base from V and 2 bases from J, with 9 bases in between. Germline assignment: CDR1 SGDLS and CDR2 YYNGEE. The CDR3 sequence is 14 residues long. CDR3 in amino acids: CASSVTAGNYGYTF. In nucleotides, the CDR3 is TGTGCCAGCAGCGTAACTGCGGGCAACTATGGCTACACCTTC.

V gene TRBV5-8 combines with J gene TRBJ2-7; D possibly corresponds to TRBD1 (6 bases). Between the trimmed V and J ends, which lost 1 base and 4 bases, there was a span of 18 bases. Germline values: CDR1 SGHTS, CDR2 YDEGEE. This CDR3 spans 16 amino acids. The CDR3 DNA sequence: TGTGCCAGCAGCTTGTCCGCCGCAGGGGAAGGGTACGAGCAGTACTTC. Protein sequence: CASSLSAAGEGYEQYF. The full variable domain, its missing parts supplied by reference TRBV5-8 and TRBJ2-7, is EAGVTQSPTHLIKTRGQQATLRCSPISGHTSVYWYQQALGLGLQFLLWYDEGEERNRGNFPPRFSGRQFPNYSSELNVNALELEDSALYLCASSLSAAGEGYEQYFGPGTRLTVT.

The J gene is TRBJ1-2, the V gene TRBV9; D unresolved. Per the germline V gene, CDR1 is SGDLS and CDR2 is YYNGEE. The CDR3 totals 15 residues. The V end was cut by 0 bases, the J end by 3 bases, with 12 bases between. CDR3 nucleotide sequence: TGTGCCAGCAGCGTAGGTCGGAGGGAGGACTATGGCTACACCTTC. Translating it yields CASSVGRREDYGYTF.